The 21 T cell receptor beta chains below come from one sample, sequenced in a study of shared clonotypes between healthy human individuals. Libraries were prepared by immunoSEQ multiplex PCR; TCRdb keeps only in-frame clonotypes and omits some of them. This sample yields over a million clones, of which around 76% are seen a single time; 1.2% to 1.5% belongs to the top ten. Sequenced sample: memory CD4+ T cells sorted from blood. The subset was: CD45RA-negative fraction. The receptor source for this set is a man in his late teens or twenties in good health.

This chain joins TRBV30 and TRBJ2-1, with 10 bases aligning to TRBD2. Germline V lookup: CDR1 GTSNPN, CDR2 SVGIG (reference sequence). This CDR3 contains 15 residues. With V trimmed by 2 bases and J by 1 base, 2 bases remained unmatched. This chain's CDR3 is CAWSRAGGSYNEQFF. Written as DNA, the CDR3 is TGTGCCTGGAGTCGAGCGGGAGGGTCCTACAATGAGCAGTTCTTC.

As regards this clone: The sample holds other DNA sequences that translate to the same CDR3. V usage is TRBV4-3 and J usage is TRBJ1-4; maybe TRBD1 (5 bases). The CDR3 runs to 16 residues. Germline-derived CDR1 and CDR2 are LGHNA and YSLEER. V dropped 0 bases and J dropped 7 bases, with 15 bases sitting between them. This CDR3 reads CASSQDLQGGGEKLFF. CDR3 sequence (DNA): TGCGCCAGCAGCCAAGATCTGCAGGGAGGAGGTGAAAAACTGTTTTTT.

This clone was recorded only once. V is TRBV11-2 and J is TRBJ2-7; 7 bases line up with TRBD2. The V and J ends lost 1 base and 4 bases, in that order; junction bases with no gene match: 10. The CDR3 has 16 amino acids. Looked up from germline, CDR1 is SGHAT and CDR2 is FQNNGV. The CDR3 DNA reads as TGTGCCAGCAGCTTAGGGCCGGCTAGCGGTGAATACGAGCAGTACTTC. It specifies CASSLGPASGEYEQYF.

The chain carries TRBV27 and TRBJ2-6; D gene uncertain. The CDR3 spans 15 residues. Germline V lookup: CDR1 MNHEY, CDR2 SMNVEV (reference sequence). The germline V and J ends were trimmed by 5 bases and 2 bases, with 10 bases remaining between them. CDR3 sequence: CASSPSFAGANVLTF. The CDR3 region has the DNA TGTGCCAGCAGTCCGTCCTTTGCTGGGGCCAACGTCCTGACTTTC.

This chain uses TRBV9 with TRBJ1-2; 8 nucleotides match TRBD1. J was trimmed by 8 bases and V by 4 bases; bases with no gene match: 16. The CDR3 consists of 16 residues. Per the germline V gene, CDR1 is SGDLS and CDR2 is YYNGEE. The CDR3 reads CASSPHLGQGIGGYTF. CDR3 DNA sequence: TGTGCCAGCAGCCCGCACCTCGGACAGGGAATAGGAGGCTACACCTTC.

About this clone: This may be a read error, as it is one base from a much larger clone. Other DNA sequences in this sample translate to the same CDR3. The genes are TRBV5-1 and TRBJ2-2, with 7 bases identical to TRBD1. The CDR3 loop spans 15 amino acids. Trimming removed 4 bases from V and 1 base from J; junction bases left unmatched: 4. Germline lookup yields CDR1 SGHRS and CDR2 YFSETQ. Written as DNA, the CDR3 is TGCGCCAGCAGCCCCAGGACAGGGAACACCGGGGAGCTGTTTTTT. It encodes CASSPRTGNTGELFF.

The chain combines TRBV11-1 with TRBJ1-1; 11 bases agree with TRBD1. This CDR3 comprises 13 residues. The V gene's germline CDR1 is SGHAT and CDR2 FQDESV (reference sequence). Trimming at V came to 5 bases and at J to 11 bases, leaving 7 bases not matched to a gene. CDR3 bases: TGTGCCAGCAGCCCGGACAGGGGGCTAATCGCTTTCTTT. Protein sequence: CASSPDRGLIAFF. Looking up the rest from reference TRBV11-1 and TRBJ1-1 gives the full variable domain: EAEVAQSPRYKITEKSQAVAFWCDPISGHATLYWYRQILGQGPELLVQFQDESVVDDSQLPKDRFSAERLKGVDSTLKIQPAELGDSAMYLCASSPDRGLIAFFGQGTRLTVV.

The chain uses TRBV5-1 and TRBJ2-3; maybe TRBD2 (6 bases). CDR1 is SGHRS, CDR2 YFSETQ, per germline. Trimming cost V 0 bases and J 5 bases, with 19 bases left between them. The CDR3 runs 17 residues. The CDR3 loop reads CASSLGSRGRGEDTQYF. CDR3 coding DNA: TGCGCCAGCAGCTTGGGGTCGCGGGGAAGGGGAGAAGATACGCAGTATTTT.

V is TRBV18 and J is TRBJ2-7, with 7 bases fitting TRBD1. V was pared by 6 bases and J by 0 bases, with 8 bases of the junction left unmatched. Germline CDR1 KGHSH, CDR2 LQKENI. The CDR3 is made up of 15 amino acids. The CDR3 coding sequence is TGTGCCAGCTCGCCGGCAGGGGGTAACTCCTACGAGCAGTACTTC. Protein: CASSPAGGNSYEQYF.

This sequence joins TRBV6-6 and TRBJ2-2; D tentatively reads TRBD1 or TRBD2 (6 bases each). The CDR3 is made up of 16 amino acids. The V gene lost 0 bases and the J gene lost 5 bases, with 13 bases spanning the gap. Germline CDR1 MNHNY, CDR2 SVGAGI (reference sequence). In DNA form, the CDR3 reads TGTGCCAGCAGTTACTCGACCGGGGGCAGGACCGGGGAGCTGTTTTTT. This codes for CASSYSTGGRTGELFF.

This chain connects TRBV19 to TRBJ2-3, with 9 positions matching TRBD2. Germline assignment: CDR1 LNHDA and CDR2 SQIVND (reference sequence). The CDR3 consists of 17 residues. Trimming at V came to 5 bases and at J to 5 bases, leaving 14 bases not matched to a gene. The CDR3 is CASSSTASGRRGDTQYF. CDR3 coding DNA: TGTGCCAGTAGTTCCACCGCCAGCGGGAGGCGAGGAGATACGCAGTATTTT.

The genes are TRBV4-2 and TRBJ1-2, with unresolved D. Germline CDR1 and CDR2: LGHNA and YNFKEQ. There are 13 residues in the CDR3. The V end lost 2 bases, the J end lost 8 bases, and 12 bases lay between the germline ends. CDR3 loop: CASSQPREGGYTF. CDR3 bases: TGTGCCAGCAGCCAACCCAGAGAAGGCGGCTACACCTTC.

The gene calls are TRBV5-4 and TRBJ2-7; 7 positions match TRBD2. J gave up 2 bases and V 2 bases, and 7 bases lay outside the gene matches. The CDR3 spans 15 residues. CDR1 is SGHNT and CDR2 is YYREEE in the germline V gene (reference sequence). CDR3 in DNA: TGTGCCAGCAGCTTTTGGCCTAGCGGAGCCTACGAGCAGTACTTC. Translating it yields CASSFWPSGAYEQYF.

V gene TRBV5-1 combines with J gene TRBJ1-2; the match to TRBD1 covers 8 bases. Germline V gene lookup returns CDR1 SGHRS and CDR2 YFSETQ. V trimming: 0 bases; J trimming: 7 bases; junction bases outside the gene matches: 5. There are 14 residues in the CDR3. For the CDR3, the DNA is TGCGCCAGCAGCTTGGCCGAGACAGGGGTTGGCTACACCTTC. Translating it yields CASSLAETGVGYTF. The full variable domain, its missing parts supplied by reference TRBV5-1 and TRBJ1-2, is KAGVTQTPRYLIKTRGQQVTLSCSPISGHRSVSWYQQTPGQGLQFLFEYFSETQRNKGNFPGRFSGRQFSNSRSEMNVSTLELGDSALYLCASSLAETGVGYTFGSGTRLTVV.

This clone showed up just once. The chain couples TRBV27 to TRBJ1-2; D possibly corresponds to TRBD1 (5 bases). Trimming removed 6 bases at V and 5 bases at J, with 16 bases between. CDR1 is MNHEY and CDR2 is SMNVEV in the germline V gene (reference sequence). This CDR3 is 14 amino acids long. CDR3 sequence reads: CASSTISGTYGYTF. The CDR3 region has the DNA TGTGCCAGCAGCACGATATCCGGGACTTATGGCTACACCTTC.

The CDR3: CASSPGTGGSYEQYF. The CDR3 DNA sequence: TGTGCCAGCAGCCCTGGGACAGGGGGATCCTACGAGCAGTACTTC. The genes are TRBV7-6 and TRBJ2-7, with 11 bases aligning to TRBD1. The CDR3 totals 15 residues. Trimming removed 5 bases from V and 1 base from J; junction bases left unmatched: 4. Germline V gene lookup returns CDR1 SGHVS and CDR2 FNYEAQ.

The chain employs TRBV9 and TRBJ2-3, with no clear D. The CDR3 totals 15 residues. Trimming took 4 bases from V and 4 from J, leaving 16 bases between them. Germline V gives CDR1 SGDLS, CDR2 YYNGEE. This CDR3 reads CASSSYRAVADTQYF. The CDR3 DNA follows: TGTGCCAGCAGCTCCTACCGGGCAGTAGCAGATACGCAGTATTTT.

CDR3 bases: TGTGCCAGCAGCTTTTCTAGGAGTAGCGGGGGTGAGACCCAGTACTTC. It translates to CASSFSRSSGGETQYF. The V and J genes are TRBV5-6 and TRBJ2-5; 9 positions match TRBD2. The CDR3 loop spans 16 amino acids. Per the germline V gene, CDR1 is SGHDT and CDR2 is YYEEEE. J gave up 5 bases and V 2 bases, and 10 bases lay outside the gene matches.

The chain combines TRBV4-1 with TRBJ1-6, with D uncertain. CDR1 and CDR2 from the germline V gene are MGHRA and YSYEKL. V lost 3 bases and J 6 bases, leaving 12 bases between the germline ends. The CDR3 has 15 amino acids. CDR3 residues: CASSQDPPLNSPLHF. Here the CDR3 DNA reads TGCGCCAGCAGCCAGGACCCTCCTCTTAATTCACCCCTCCACTTT.

J is TRBJ1-6 and V is TRBV30, with D maybe TRBD1 (5 bases). V shed 4 bases and J shed 7 bases, with 8 bases lying between them. This CDR3 has 12 residues. Germline V gene sequence: CDR1 GTSNPN, CDR2 SVGIG (reference sequence). CDR3 amino acids: CAWNRNNSPLHF. The CDR3 nucleotides read TGTGCCTGGAACAGGAACAATTCACCCCTCCACTTT.

J is TRBJ2-5 and V is TRBV5-6; no clear D gene. Germline V CDR1 and CDR2: SGHDT, YYEEEE. The CDR3 spans 13 residues. V lost 1 base, J lost 5 bases, and 9 bases lay in between. The CDR3 is CASSLFRQETQYF. CDR3 in DNA: TGTGCCAGCAGCTTGTTCCGGCAGGAGACCCAGTACTTC.